This is a list of T cell receptor beta chains from one sample in a study of blood T cell repertoires in COVID-19. The protocol was immunoSEQ multiplex PCR, while the TCRdb copy is restricted to in-frame clones and leaves out a portion. Among nearly 250,000 clones listed, approximately 86% were seen once. The sequencing input was peripheral blood. The receptor source for this set is an older woman who had recovered from COVID-19. Each CDR3 is given without its conserved first and last residue. Each record gives: J gene, V gene, D gene, CDR3 protein. A D gene is named only where the DNA matches it firmly.

j_call: TRBJ1-1
v_call: TRBV9
d_call: TRBD1
cdr3_aa: ASSVLPGGPNTEAF

j_call: TRBJ2-5
v_call: TRBV5-1
d_call: TRBD2
cdr3_aa: ASSPQGLAEFQETQY

j_call: TRBJ2-5
v_call: TRBV5-1
d_call: TRBD1
cdr3_aa: ASSPDRGQGQGTQY

j_call: TRBJ1-6
v_call: TRBV2
d_call: TRBD1
cdr3_aa: ASSGDRPPLH

j_call: TRBJ1-5
v_call: TRBV14
d_call: .
cdr3_aa: ASSPDLTEFNQPQH

j_call: TRBJ1-2
v_call: TRBV15
d_call: .
cdr3_aa: ATSRDTITYGYT

j_call: TRBJ1-5
v_call: TRBV7-2
d_call: TRBD1
cdr3_aa: ASSLGGGWGQPQH

j_call: TRBJ2-3
v_call: TRBV3-1/TRBV3-2
d_call: TRBD2
cdr3_aa: ASSQVAGGATRMQY

j_call: TRBJ2-2
v_call: TRBV2
d_call: TRBD2
cdr3_aa: ASSATSGGTGELF

j_call: TRBJ1-2
v_call: TRBV28
d_call: TRBD1
cdr3_aa: ASSLRPGQGGGYT

j_call: TRBJ2-1
v_call: TRBV11-2
d_call: .
cdr3_aa: ASTWGNYNEQF

j_call: TRBJ1-6
v_call: TRBV29-1
d_call: .
cdr3_aa: SVEFTANSPLH

j_call: TRBJ1-5
v_call: TRBV5-8
d_call: .
cdr3_aa: ASSPRINQPQH

j_call: TRBJ1-6
v_call: TRBV28
d_call: .
cdr3_aa: ASSLAAQGGSSPLH

j_call: TRBJ2-7
v_call: TRBV28
d_call: TRBD1
cdr3_aa: ASSSPAGTGASEQY

j_call: TRBJ1-2
v_call: TRBV19
d_call: .
cdr3_aa: ASSSGQNLLIGYT

j_call: TRBJ1-1
v_call: TRBV18
d_call: .
cdr3_aa: ASSSDTEAF

j_call: TRBJ2-7
v_call: TRBV7-2
d_call: .
cdr3_aa: ASSFPRAGEQY

j_call: TRBJ1-6
v_call: TRBV3-1/TRBV3-2
d_call: TRBD1
cdr3_aa: ASSRSGGYNSPLH

j_call: TRBJ2-1
v_call: TRBV5-4
d_call: .
cdr3_aa: ASSLDSPASVNEQF

j_call: TRBJ1-1
v_call: TRBV6-1
d_call: TRBD1
cdr3_aa: ASSEEGAAF

j_call: TRBJ2-7
v_call: TRBV7-8
d_call: TRBD1
cdr3_aa: ASSPGTANSYEQY